Presented here are 9 T cell receptor beta chains from one specimen sequenced in a study of blood T cell repertoires in COVID-19. TCRdb keeps only in-frame clones here, not all; method: immunoSEQ multiplex PCR. The sample includes 170,000 or so clones, around 86% of them seen just once. Sequencing used peripheral blood. These receptors were taken from a man aged 40-49 years with active or convalescent COVID-19.

This CDR3 reads CASSWRTDRGLEQYF. The CDR3 bases are TGTGCCAGCAGCTGGAGAACGGACAGGGGGCTCGAGCAGTACTTC. The V gene is TRBV6-6, the J gene TRBJ2-7; 11 nucleotides line up with TRBD1. The V segment lost 6 bases and the J segment 6 bases; nucleotides outside the gene matches: 10. CDR1 and CDR2 (germline): MNHNY, SVGAGI (reference sequence). The CDR3 loop spans 15 amino acids.

J is TRBJ2-7 and V is TRBV14; 7 bases line up with TRBD1. CDR1 and CDR2 from the germline V gene are SGHDN and FVKESK. V trimming: 3 bases; J trimming: 7 bases; junction bases outside the gene matches: 12. This CDR3 is built from 15 residues. CDR3 nucleotides: TGTGCCAGCAGCCAGGGACAGTTACGTATGAGGGAGCAGTACTTC. This translates into CASSQGQLRMREQYF.

The genes are TRBV10-2 and TRBJ2-3; tentatively, D is TRBD1 (6 bases). From germline, CDR1 is WSHSY and CDR2 SAAADI. V shed 7 bases and J shed 0 bases, with 17 bases lying between them. This CDR3 has 16 residues. DNA of the CDR3: TGCGCCAGCATCAAACCCGTCGGACAGAGCACAGATACGCAGTATTTT. Translated: CASIKPVGQSTDTQYF.

The CDR3 reads CASSLGRRETQYF. CDR3 sequence (DNA): TGTGCCAGCAGCTTAGGCCGAAGAGAGACCCAGTACTTC. The chain uses TRBV7-3 and TRBJ2-5; no clear D gene. CDR1 is SGHTA and CDR2 is FQGTGA in the germline V gene. The ends were cut back, 2 bases at V and 4 bases at J, with 8 bases in the middle. The CDR3 sequence is 13 residues long. Variable domain in full (rest from reference TRBV7-3 and TRBJ2-5): GAGVSQTPSNKVTEKGKYVELRCDPISGHTALYWYRQSLGQGPEFLIYFQGTGAADDSGLPNDRFFAVRPEGSVSTLKIQRTERGDSAVYLCASSLGRRETQYFGPGTRLLVL.

V is TRBV5-4 and J is TRBJ2-7; tentative D call: TRBD1 (6 bases). CDR3 size: 16 residues. V dropped 2 bases and J dropped 2 bases, with 17 bases sitting between them. Per germline, CDR1 SGHNT and CDR2 YYREEE (reference sequence). The CDR3 sequence is CASSFNAPGDTYEQYF. The CDR3 DNA follows: TGTGCCAGCAGCTTCAATGCTCCCGGGGACACCTACGAGCAGTACTTC.

V usage is TRBV12-3 or TRBV12-4 and J usage is TRBJ1-6; the match to TRBD1 covers 7 bases. The CDR3 is 13 residues long. V was pared by 3 bases and J by 10 bases, with 3 bases of the junction left unmatched. The CDR3 nucleotides are TGTGCCAGCAGTTTGGGACAGCGGTCACCCCTCCACTTT. It yields the protein CASSLGQRSPLHF.

The V and J genes are TRBV18 and TRBJ1-6, with D uncertain. This CDR3 contains 13 residues. Germline-derived CDR1 and CDR2 are KGHSH and LQKENI. Between the trimmed V and J ends, which lost 4 bases and 10 bases, there was a span of 11 bases. CDR3 loop: CASSLTDDSPLHF. The CDR3 coding sequence is TGTGCCAGCTCACTAACAGACGACTCACCCCTCCACTTT. Based on the CDR3 plus reference TRBV18 and TRBJ1-6, the full variable domain is NAGVMQNPRHLVRRRGQEARLRCSPMKGHSHVYWYRQLPEEGLKFMVYLQKENIIDESGMPKERFSAEFPKEGPSILRIQQVVRGDSAAYFCASSLTDDSPLHFGNGTRLTVT.

This chain uses TRBV5-1 with TRBJ2-1, with 11 bases matching TRBD2. The junction had 8 bases not matched to a gene; V was cut back by 4 bases and J by 8 bases. The CDR3 is 15 residues long. Germline CDR1 SGHRS, CDR2 YFSETQ. CDR3 loop: CASSLALAGGDEQFF. The DNA for the CDR3 is TGCGCCAGCAGCCTGGCCCTAGCGGGGGGAGATGAGCAGTTCTTC.

The chain couples TRBV19 to TRBJ1-1; 9 nucleotides match TRBD1. The CDR3 consists of 14 residues. Trimming cost V 6 bases and J 5 bases; bases outside gene matches: 7. Germline V gives CDR1 LNHDA, CDR2 SQIVND (reference sequence). CDR3 sequence: CASRRMTGGTEAFF. The CDR3 DNA is TGTGCCAGTAGGAGAATGACAGGGGGAACTGAAGCTTTCTTT.